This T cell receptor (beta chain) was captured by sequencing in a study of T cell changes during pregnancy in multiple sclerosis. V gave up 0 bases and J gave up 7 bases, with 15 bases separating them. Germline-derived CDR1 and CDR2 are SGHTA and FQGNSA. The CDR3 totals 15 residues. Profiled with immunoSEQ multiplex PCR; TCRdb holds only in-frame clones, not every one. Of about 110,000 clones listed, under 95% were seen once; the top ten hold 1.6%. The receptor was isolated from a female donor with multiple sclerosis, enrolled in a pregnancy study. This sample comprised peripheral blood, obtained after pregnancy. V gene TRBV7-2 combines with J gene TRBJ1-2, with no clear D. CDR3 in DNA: TGTGCCAGCAGCTTAGCTAGTGGGCGGGGAGGTGGCTACACCTTC. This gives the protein CASSLASGRGGGYTF.